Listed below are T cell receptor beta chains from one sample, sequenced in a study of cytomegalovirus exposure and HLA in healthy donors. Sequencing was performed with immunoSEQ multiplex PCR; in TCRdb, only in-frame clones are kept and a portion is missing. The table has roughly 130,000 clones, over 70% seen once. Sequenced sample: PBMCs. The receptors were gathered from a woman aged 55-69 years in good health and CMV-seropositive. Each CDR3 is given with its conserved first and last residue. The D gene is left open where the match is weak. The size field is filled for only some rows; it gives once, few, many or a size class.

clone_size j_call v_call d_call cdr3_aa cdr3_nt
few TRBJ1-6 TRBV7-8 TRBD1 CASSHRDQGASSPLHF TGTGCCAGCAGCCATAGGGACCAGGGGGCTTCTTCACCCCTCCACTTT
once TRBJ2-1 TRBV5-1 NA CASRLTGNVEDEQFF TGCGCCAGCAGACTTACAGGGAACGTTGAGGATGAGCAGTTCTTC
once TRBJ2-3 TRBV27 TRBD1 CASSARQGIDTQYF TGTGCCAGCAGCGCCCGACAGGGCATAGATACGCAGTATTTT
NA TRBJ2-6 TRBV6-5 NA CASTLPGGKANVLTF TGTGCCAGCACCCTCCCCGGGGGAAAGGCCAACGTCCTGACTTTC
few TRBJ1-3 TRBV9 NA CASSVALTRGNTIYF TGTGCCAGCAGCGTCGCCCTGACTCGCGGAAACACCATATATTTT
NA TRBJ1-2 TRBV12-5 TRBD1 CASGLVQKTGDYGYTF TGTGCTAGTGGTTTGGTACAAAAGACAGGGGACTATGGCTACACCTTC
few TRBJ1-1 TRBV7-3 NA CASSLRFDRSEAFF TGTGCCAGCAGCTTACGGTTCGACAGAAGTGAAGCTTTCTTT
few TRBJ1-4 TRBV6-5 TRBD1 CASSLTGGFEKLFF TGTGCCAGCAGTTTAACAGGGGGCTTTGAAAAACTGTTTTTT
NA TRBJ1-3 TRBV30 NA CAWSVEVRGSGNTIYF TGTGCCTGGAGTGTGGAGGTGCGGGGATCTGGAAACACCATATATTTT
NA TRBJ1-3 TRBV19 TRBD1 CASSLSRDSGGNTIYF TGTGCCAGTAGCCTCTCCCGGGACAGTGGTGGAAACACCATATATTTT
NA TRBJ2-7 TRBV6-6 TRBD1 CASSAGQGLEQYF TGTGCCAGCAGTGCCGGACAGGGCCTCGAGCAGTACTTC
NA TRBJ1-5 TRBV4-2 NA CASSPTRTGTLSNQPQHF TGTGCCAGCAGCCCAACTCGTACCGGGACATTGAGCAATCAGCCCCAGCATTTT
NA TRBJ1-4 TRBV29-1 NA CSAREPGEKLFF TGCAGCGCAAGAGAACCGGGGGAAAAACTGTTTTTT